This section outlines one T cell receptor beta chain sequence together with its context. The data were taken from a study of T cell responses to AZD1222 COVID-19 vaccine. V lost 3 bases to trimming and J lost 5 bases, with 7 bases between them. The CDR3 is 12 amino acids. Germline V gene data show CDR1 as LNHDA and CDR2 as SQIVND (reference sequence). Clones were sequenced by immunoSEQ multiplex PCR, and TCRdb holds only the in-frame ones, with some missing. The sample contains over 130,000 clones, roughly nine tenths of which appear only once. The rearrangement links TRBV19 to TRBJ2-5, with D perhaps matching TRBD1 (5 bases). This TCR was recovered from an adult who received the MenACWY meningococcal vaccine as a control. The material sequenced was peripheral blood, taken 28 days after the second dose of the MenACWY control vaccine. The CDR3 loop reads CASSIKGETQYF. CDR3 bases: TGTGCCAGTAGTATTAAGGGGGAGACCCAGTACTTC.